This T cell receptor (beta chain) derives from a study of beta chain features in type 1 diabetes. Sequencing targeted expressed TCRB transcripts, as all isolated RNA had been reverse transcribed. The data were produced by immunoSEQ multiplex PCR, yet TCRdb's version contains in-frame clones alone and is incomplete. The sample shows hundreds of thousands of clones, around 28% of them seen only once. On this clone itself: What it binds is unknown.

General study results and limits: PCR might favor shorter templates, but any such skew would affect patients and controls equally.

This CDR3 region has 15 residues. The germline V and J ends were trimmed by 3 bases and 0 bases, with 8 bases remaining between them. The V gene's germline CDR1 is WSHSY and CDR2 SAAADI. This chain uses TRBV10-2 with TRBJ2-2; D not certain. Material for sequencing was naive CD4+ T cells from blood. The clonotype comes from a man aged 18 to 30 in good health. CDR3 region: CASSEIHANTGELFF. CDR3 sequence (DNA): TGCGCCAGCAGTGAAATACACGCGAACACCGGGGAGCTGTTTTTT.